Shown below are 25 T cell receptor beta chains from a single sample sequenced in a study of cytomegalovirus exposure and HLA in healthy donors. Amplification used 60 Vbeta primers and 13 Jbeta primers. Sequencing was performed with immunoSEQ multiplex PCR; in TCRdb, only in-frame clones are kept and a portion is missing. This sample has about 84,000 clones; just under 80% occur once, and the top ten carry around 2.6%. What was sequenced was PBMCs. Source of these receptors: a male donor in good health and CMV-seropositive.

A few counts support this clone. Other DNA variants within this sample encode the same CDR3. The V call is TRBV7-2, the J call TRBJ2-1; 15 nucleotides line up with TRBD2. The ends lost 1 base at V and 3 bases at J; junction bases unmatched: 4. The CDR3 loop spans 18 amino acids. Germline values: CDR1 SGHTA, CDR2 FQGNSA. The CDR3 DNA is TGTGCCAGCAGCTTAGAGGGGACTAGCGGGAGGTTCTACAATGAGCAGTTCTTC. Translating it yields CASSLEGTSGRFYNEQFF.

The gene calls are TRBV20-1 and TRBJ2-1; the D gene is possibly TRBD1 (6 bases). The ends were cut back, 6 bases at V and 8 bases at J, with 11 bases in the middle. The V gene's germline CDR1 is DFQATT and CDR2 SNEGSKA (reference sequence). This CDR3 region has 11 residues. CDR3 sequence: CSADSGYEQFF. DNA for the CDR3: TGCAGTGCGGACAGTGGGTATGAGCAGTTCTTC.

This sequence joins TRBV7-2 and TRBJ1-5; perhaps TRBD1 as D (5 bases). Trimming cost V 2 bases and J 3 bases, with 14 bases left between them. The CDR3 length is 16 residues. Germline V gene sequence: CDR1 SGHTA, CDR2 FQGNSA. The CDR3 loop reads CASSLLAGPLNQPQHF. CDR3 coding DNA: TGTGCCAGCAGCTTACTCGCAGGGCCCCTCAATCAGCCCCAGCATTTT. Using reference TRBV7-2 and TRBJ1-5 for the parts outside the CDR3, the full variable domain is GAGVSQSPSNKVTEKGKDVELRCDPISGHTALYWYRQSLGQGLEFLIYFQGNSAPDKSGLPSDRFSAERTGGSVSTLTIQRTQQEDSAVYLCASSLLAGPLNQPQHFGDGTRLSIL.

The chain has TRBV28 and TRBJ1-1, with 9 bases identical to TRBD1. CDR3 size: 16 residues. Germline trimming cut 5 bases from V and 5 bases from J; bases unmatched to any gene: 12. From germline, CDR1 is MDHEN and CDR2 SYDVKM. The DNA for the CDR3 is TGTGCCAGCAGTCTCACATTTACGGACAGGGGAACTGAAGCTTTCTTT. Translated, it gives CASSLTFTDRGTEAFF.

V is TRBV6-1 and J is TRBJ2-2; 12 bases are a match to TRBD1. This CDR3 is 15 amino acids long. The germline V gene encodes CDR1 MNHNS and CDR2 SASEGT. J lost 5 bases, V lost 6 bases, and 4 bases had no gene match. The chain's CDR3 is CASRGDRGQTGELFF. DNA for the CDR3: TGTGCCAGCAGAGGGGACAGGGGGCAAACCGGGGAGCTGTTTTTT.

The CDR3 coding sequence is TGCGCCAGCAGCTCTACAGGATCCAGGGGGCCCTTCGGCTACACCTTC. Translation gives CASSSTGSRGPFGYTF. V is TRBV5-1 and J is TRBJ1-2; 8 bases agree with TRBD1. CDR3 length: 16 residues. The V gene's germline CDR1 is SGHRS and CDR2 YFSETQ. V was clipped by 3 bases and J by 8 bases; unmatched bases: 15.

This clone was seen only once. J is TRBJ2-7 and V is TRBV28, with TRBD1 matching 8 bases. V trimming: 4 bases; J trimming: 2 bases; junction bases outside the gene matches: 7. Per the germline V gene, CDR1 is MDHEN and CDR2 is SYDVKM. CDR3 size: 15 residues. CDR3 nucleotides: TGTGCCAGCAGTTCCCAGGGGGCCGTTGCCTACGAGCAGTACTTC. As protein: CASSSQGAVAYEQYF.

This chain connects TRBV2 to TRBJ2-7, with 10 bases lining up with TRBD1. The CDR3 contains 16 residues. V shed 2 bases and J 2 bases; nucleotides not matched to a gene: 6. Germline assignment: CDR1 SNHLY and CDR2 FYNNEI. For the CDR3, the DNA is TGTGCCAGCAGTGAACCCCGTGGACAGGGGGCCTACGAGCAGTACTTC. Translating gives CASSEPRGQGAYEQYF.

This clone has only a few counts. The chain is built from TRBV13 and TRBJ2-7; 10 bases are shared with TRBD2. In germline, CDR1 is PRHDT, CDR2 FYEKMQ (reference sequence). The CDR3 length is 15 residues. V gave up 2 bases and J gave up 7 bases; unmatched junction bases: 8. CDR3 sequence: CASSLPSGRGWEQYF. CDR3 nucleotide sequence: TGTGCCAGCAGCTTACCTAGCGGGAGAGGATGGGAGCAGTACTTC.

This sequence joins TRBV7-8 and TRBJ2-1; D remains ambiguous. V was pared by 4 bases and J by 8 bases, with 9 bases between. The CDR3 has 12 residues. Germline-derived CDR1 and CDR2 are SGHVS and FQNEAQ. This CDR3 is CASSSSGHEQFF. CDR3 bases: TGTGCCAGCAGCTCGTCGGGTCATGAGCAGTTCTTC.

CDR3 amino acids: CASSLLKAEQFF. The CDR3 nucleotides read TGTGCCAGCAGTTTACTGAAAGCTGAGCAGTTCTTC. The rearrangement uses TRBV28 and TRBJ2-1; D is uncertain. Germline-derived CDR1 and CDR2 are MDHEN and SYDVKM. This CDR3 is 12 amino acids long. Trimming cost V 2 bases and J 9 bases, with 8 bases left between them. The full variable domain, in which reference TRBV28 and TRBJ2-1 provide the parts outside the CDR3, is DVKVTQSSRYLVKRTGEKVFLECVQDMDHENMFWYRQDPGLGLRLIYFSYDVKMKEKGDIPEGYSVSREKKERFSLILESASTNQTSMYLCASSLLKAEQFFGPGTRLTVL.

V gene TRBV5-1 combines with J gene TRBJ1-1, with 8 bases fitting TRBD1. V lost 2 bases, J lost 1 base, and 10 bases stayed unmatched. The germline CDR1 and CDR2 sequences are SGHRS and YFSETQ. The CDR3 totals 17 residues. This CDR3 reads CASSLSGTGLPNTEAFF. The CDR3 DNA is TGCGCCAGCAGCTTATCCGGGACAGGACTGCCGAACACTGAAGCTTTCTTT. The variable domain in full, with the rest retrieved from reference TRBV5-1 and TRBJ1-1, is KAGVTQTPRYLIKTRGQQVTLSCSPISGHRSVSWYQQTPGQGLQFLFEYFSETQRNKGNFPGRFSGRQFSNSRSEMNVSTLELGDSALYLCASSLSGTGLPNTEAFFGQGTRLTVV.

This chain joins TRBV6-6 and TRBJ2-7, with a weak D call TRBD1 (5 bases). Germline lookup yields CDR1 MNHNY and CDR2 SVGAGI (reference sequence). The CDR3 length is 14 residues. The V and J ends lost 0 bases and 2 bases respectively, with 8 bases between them. Here the CDR3 DNA reads TGTGCCAGCAGTTACTCGAAAGGGGCCTACGAGCAGTACTTC. It codes for CASSYSKGAYEQYF.

This chain links TRBV13 with TRBJ1-4; 7 positions match TRBD1. V was clipped by 5 bases and J by 3 bases; unmatched bases: 6. Germline loops: CDR1 PRHDT, CDR2 FYEKMQ (reference sequence). The length of the CDR3 is 15 residues. The CDR3 bases are TGTGCCAGCAGCCCGACCGGACAGGCTAATGAAAAACTGTTTTTT. Its translation: CASSPTGQANEKLFF.

CDR3 in amino acids: CASSQPSDETSEQFF. The CDR3 region has the DNA TGTGCCAGCAGCCAACCATCCGACGAGACTAGTGAGCAGTTCTTC. J is TRBJ2-1 and V is TRBV4-2; D is perhaps TRBD2 (6 bases). The V end lost 2 bases, the J end lost 9 bases, and 17 bases lay between the germline ends. CDR1 is LGHNA and CDR2 is YNFKEQ in the germline V gene. This CDR3 has 15 residues.

V is TRBV6-6 and J is TRBJ2-7; 7 positions agree with TRBD1. J was trimmed by 2 bases and V by 6 bases; bases with no gene match: 10. The CDR3 is 15 amino acids. The germline V gene has CDR1 MNHNY and CDR2 SVGAGI (reference sequence). In DNA form, the CDR3 reads TGTGCCAGCAGCTTACAGGGGACACCCGCCTACGAGCAGTACTTC. It codes for CASSLQGTPAYEQYF.

This chain joins TRBV28 and TRBJ2-7, with 10 nucleotides matching TRBD1. The V gene end was trimmed by 5 bases and the J gene end by 5 bases; junction bases not matched to a gene: 9. CDR1 is MDHEN, CDR2 SYDVKM, per germline. The CDR3 is 15 residues long. CDR3 nucleotide sequence: TGTGCCAGCAGTCCAACGACAGGGGGCAGCCACGAGCAGTACTTC. This translates into CASSPTTGGSHEQYF.

The V and J genes are TRBV5-1 and TRBJ2-3, with unresolved D. CDR3 size: 13 residues. Germline CDR1 and CDR2: SGHRS and YFSETQ. Trimming shortened V by 2 bases and J by 6 bases, and 10 bases separated the two germline ends. The CDR3 spells CASSFDPQDTQYF. The DNA for the CDR3 is TGCGCCAGCAGCTTCGATCCACAGGATACGCAGTATTTT.

The V and J genes are TRBV7-5 and TRBJ2-5; the DNA was not used to check the table's D call, TRBD2. TRBV7-5 is marked as a pseudogene. The CDR3 is 18 residues long. The CDR3 here is CARSPSPGTSGRMETQYF. CDR3 nucleotides: TGTGCCAGAAGCCCATCCCCCGGGACTAGCGGGAGGATGGAGACCCAGTACTTC.

The V gene is TRBV2, the J gene TRBJ1-5; 8 nucleotides line up with TRBD1. Germline CDR1 SNHLY, CDR2 FYNNEI. This CDR3 contains 16 residues. V lost 7 bases and J lost 1; bases outside the gene matches: 9. The CDR3 bases are TGTGCCAGCAACAGGGGGTCAGGTGGGAGCAATCAGCCCCAGCATTTT. It specifies CASNRGSGGSNQPQHF. Based on the CDR3 plus reference TRBV2 and TRBJ1-5, the full variable domain is EPEVTQTPSHQVTQMGQEVILRCVPISNHLYFYWYRQILGQKVEFLVSFYNNEISEKSEIFDDQFSVERPDGSNFTLKIRSTKLEDSAMYFCASNRGSGGSNQPQHFGDGTRLSIL.

This clone came up a few times. The chain links TRBV7-6 to TRBJ1-5; D perhaps matches TRBD1 (5 bases). CDR3 length equals 14 residues. Germline values: CDR1 SGHVS, CDR2 FNYEAQ. Trimming shortened V by 2 bases and J by 4 bases, and 9 bases separated the two germline ends. CDR3 sequence reads: CASSLSAGNQPQHF. Written as DNA, the CDR3 is TGTGCCAGCAGCTTATCGGCAGGGAATCAGCCCCAGCATTTT. Looking up the rest from reference TRBV7-6 and TRBJ1-5 gives the full variable domain: GAGVSQSPRYKVTKRGQDVALRCDPISGHVSLYWYRQALGQGPEFLTYFNYEAQQDKSGLPNDRFSAERPEGSISTLTIQRTEQRDSAMYRCASSLSAGNQPQHFGDGTRLSIL.

This chain uses TRBV2 with TRBJ2-1; D not resolved. CDR1 is SNHLY and CDR2 is FYNNEI in the germline V gene. There are 13 residues in the CDR3. The V end lost 3 bases, the J end lost 5 bases, and 8 bases lay between the germline ends. The CDR3 bases are TGTGCCAGCAGTGAGGCTAGGAACAATGAGCAGTTCTTC. Protein product: CASSEARNNEQFF.

V is TRBV27 and J is TRBJ1-5, with D unresolved. V lost 3 bases and J lost 9, with 6 bases in between. Germline V gene data show CDR1 as MNHEY and CDR2 as SMNVEV (reference sequence). The CDR3 totals 11 residues. CDR3 DNA sequence: TGTGCCAGCAGTTTCGCCGGGCCCCAGCATTTT. It yields the protein CASSFAGPQHF.

The chain links TRBV7-9 to TRBJ2-5; 9 bases agree with TRBD2. V shed 5 bases, J shed 5 bases, and the junction held 3 bases outside the gene matches. Germline V gene sequence: CDR1 SEHNR, CDR2 FQNEAQ (reference sequence). There are 13 residues in the CDR3. CDR3 region: CASSQSGRETQYF. CDR3 sequence (DNA): TGTGCCAGCAGCCAAAGCGGGAGGGAGACCCAGTACTTC.

Only a few counts were recorded for this clone. The gene calls are TRBV10-2 and TRBJ2-2; the match to TRBD2 covers 9 bases. V lost 7 bases, J lost 8 bases, and 14 bases stayed unmatched. The CDR3 loop spans 16 amino acids. From germline, CDR1 is WSHSY and CDR2 SAAADI. This CDR3 is CASKPSGITGLGELFF. CDR3 DNA: TGCGCCAGCAAGCCTAGCGGGATCACCGGGTTGGGGGAGCTGTTTTTT.